Listed here are 7 T cell receptor beta chains from one sample, sequenced in a study of T cell repertoires in cytomegalovirus infection. TCRdb passed the reads through MiXCR, listing each CDR3 protein once. The table has about 83,000 distinct CDR3 sequences, 45% to 50% seen once. These receptors lack a known antigen. The input for sequencing was CD8+ T cells from cultured PBMCs, taken from culture after CMV antigen stimulation. The receptors shown here come from a human donor in good health (CMV status not recorded). Some clones in this sample may be carry-over from other donors' samples.

This clonotype was observed once. This chain connects TRBV6-1 to TRBJ2-3; 7 bases align to TRBD2. Germline V gene lookup returns CDR1 MNHNS and CDR2 SASEGT. The CDR3 sequence is 15 residues long. The ends lost 1 base at V and 0 bases at J; junction bases unmatched: 1. CDR3 in amino acids: CASSEGLASTDTQYF. The CDR3 bases are TGTGCCAGCAGTGAAGGACTAGCTAGCACAGATACGCAGTATTTT.

This rearrangement joins TRBV7-8 to TRBJ2-1, with 9 positions matching TRBD1. The CDR3 spans 14 residues. Germline V gives CDR1 SGHVS, CDR2 FQNEAQ. Trimming cost V 6 bases and J 4 bases; bases outside gene matches: 4. The CDR3 region has the DNA TGTGCCAGCAGGTCCGGGACAGGGTACAATGAGCAGTTCTTC. This translates into CASRSGTGYNEQFF.

This sequence joins TRBV5-4 and TRBJ2-3; D perhaps matches TRBD2 (6 bases). The V end lost 3 bases, the J end lost 0 bases, and 26 bases lay between the germline ends. Germline V gene lookup returns CDR1 SGHNT and CDR2 YYREEE (reference sequence). The CDR3 covers 20 residues. CDR3 sequence: CASSSPLTSPPSPSTDTQYF. The CDR3 nucleotides read TGTGCCAGCAGCTCGCCGTTGACTAGTCCTCCTTCTCCTAGCACAGATACGCAGTATTTT.

The table lists this clonotype with a few counts. This rearrangement joins TRBV10-2 to TRBJ1-6, with 8 bases fitting TRBD1. This CDR3 has 15 amino acids. V dropped 2 bases and J dropped 7; count of bases not matched to a gene: 4. Germline V gives CDR1 WSHSY, CDR2 SAAADI. DNA of the CDR3: TGCGCCAGCAGTGAGAGGGACAGGTACAATTCACCCCTCCACTTT. Its translation is CASSERDRYNSPLHF.

There are a few counts of this clonotype. The rearrangement links TRBV6-1 to TRBJ1-4, with D maybe TRBD1 (6 bases). The germline V and J ends were trimmed by 0 bases and 7 bases, with 18 bases remaining between them. CDR3 size: 17 residues. The germline CDR1 and CDR2 sequences are MNHNS and SASEGT. CDR3: CASSEAPQWGAIEKLFF. The CDR3 DNA follows: TGTGCCAGCAGTGAAGCGCCCCAATGGGGGGCGATTGAAAAACTGTTTTTT.

This rearrangement joins TRBV4-1 to TRBJ1-1; a possible D gene is TRBD1 (5 bases). The ends were cut back, 0 bases at V and 4 bases at J, with 9 bases in the middle. Germline values: CDR1 MGHRA, CDR2 YSYEKL. The CDR3 runs to 14 residues. CDR3 nucleotide sequence: TGCGCCAGCAGCCAAGACAGGGCCGGCACTGAAGCTTTCTTT. It specifies CASSQDRAGTEAFF.

The chain couples TRBV19 to TRBJ1-4; D is perhaps TRBD1 (6 bases). Germline CDR1 LNHDA, CDR2 SQIVND (reference sequence). CDR3 length: 18 residues. Trimming removed 1 base from V and 5 bases from J, with 20 bases in between. This CDR3 is CASSIGVRNRDLNEKLFF. CDR3 nucleotides: TGTGCCAGTAGTATAGGCGTCCGAAACAGGGACTTAAATGAAAAACTGTTTTTT.